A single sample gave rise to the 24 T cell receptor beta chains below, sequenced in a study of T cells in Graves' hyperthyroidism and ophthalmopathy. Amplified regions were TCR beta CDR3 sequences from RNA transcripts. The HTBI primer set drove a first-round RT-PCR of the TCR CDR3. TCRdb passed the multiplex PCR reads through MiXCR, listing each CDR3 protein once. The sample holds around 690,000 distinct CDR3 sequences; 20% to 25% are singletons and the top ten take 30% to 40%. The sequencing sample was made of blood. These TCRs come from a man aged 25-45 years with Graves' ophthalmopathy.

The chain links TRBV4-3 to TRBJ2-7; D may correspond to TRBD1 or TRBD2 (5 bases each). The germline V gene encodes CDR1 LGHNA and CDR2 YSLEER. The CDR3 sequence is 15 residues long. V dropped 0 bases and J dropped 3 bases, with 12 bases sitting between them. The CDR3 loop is CASSQEVMRGYEQYF. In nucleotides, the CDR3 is TGCGCCAGCAGCCAAGAAGTAATGAGGGGCTACGAGCAGTACTTC.

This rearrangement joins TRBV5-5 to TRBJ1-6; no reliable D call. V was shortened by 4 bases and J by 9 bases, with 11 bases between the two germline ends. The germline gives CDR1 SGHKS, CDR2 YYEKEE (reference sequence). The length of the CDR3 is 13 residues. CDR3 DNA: TGTGCCAGCAGCCCCGACTTGACTTCACCCCTCCACTTT. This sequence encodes CASSPDLTSPLHF.

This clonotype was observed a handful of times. The CDR3 here is CASSLSVSGSPGSGELFF. In DNA, the CDR3 is TGCGCCAGCAGCTTGAGTGTGAGCGGGAGCCCCGGTTCTGGGGAGCTGTTTTTT. V usage is TRBV5-1 and J usage is TRBJ2-2; 8 positions agree with TRBD2. CDR1 is SGHRS and CDR2 is YFSETQ in the germline V gene. V was clipped by 1 base and J by 8 bases; unmatched bases: 16. The CDR3 consists of 18 residues.

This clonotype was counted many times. The CDR3 DNA is TGCAGTGCCCGGGACAGGATGAACACTGAAGCTTTCTTT. This codes for CSARDRMNTEAFF. The J gene is TRBJ1-1, the V gene TRBV20-1; 8 bases agree with TRBD1. Unmatched junction bases numbered 3, after V lost 6 bases and J lost 0 bases. The CDR3 is 13 residues long. Per germline, CDR1 DFQATT and CDR2 SNEGSKA (reference sequence).

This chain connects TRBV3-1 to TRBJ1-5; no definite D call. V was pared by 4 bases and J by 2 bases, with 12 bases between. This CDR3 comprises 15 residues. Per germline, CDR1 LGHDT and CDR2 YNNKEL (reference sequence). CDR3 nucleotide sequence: TGTGCCAGCAGCCCAAGCCCTATGGGCAATCAGCCCCAGCATTTT. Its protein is CASSPSPMGNQPQHF.

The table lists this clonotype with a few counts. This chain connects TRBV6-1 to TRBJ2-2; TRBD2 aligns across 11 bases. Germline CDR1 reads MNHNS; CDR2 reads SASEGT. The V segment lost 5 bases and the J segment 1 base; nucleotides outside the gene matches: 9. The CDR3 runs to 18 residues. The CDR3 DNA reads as TGTGCCAGCAGTCCCCGATCCACTAGCGGGAGGAACACCGGGGAGCTGTTTTTT. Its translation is CASSPRSTSGRNTGELFF.

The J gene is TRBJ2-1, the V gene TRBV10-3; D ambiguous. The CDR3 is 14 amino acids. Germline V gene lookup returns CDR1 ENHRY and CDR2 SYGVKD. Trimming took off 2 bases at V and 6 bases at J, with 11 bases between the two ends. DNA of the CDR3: TGTGCCATCAGTGAGGGTGACCTTTCCAATGAGCAGTTCTTC. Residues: CAISEGDLSNEQFF.

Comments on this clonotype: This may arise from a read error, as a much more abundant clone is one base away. DNA for the CDR3: TGTGCCAGCCATCCCAGGGTGATGAGACGGCCCCAGCATTTT. It is translated as CASHPRVMRRPQHF. V and J are TRBV6-2 or TRBV6-3 and TRBJ1-5, with TRBD1 as a possible D gene (5 bases). The CDR3 totals 14 residues. The germline V gene has CDR1 MNHEY and CDR2 SVGEGT. The V gene lost 8 bases and the J gene lost 9 bases, with 20 bases spanning the gap.

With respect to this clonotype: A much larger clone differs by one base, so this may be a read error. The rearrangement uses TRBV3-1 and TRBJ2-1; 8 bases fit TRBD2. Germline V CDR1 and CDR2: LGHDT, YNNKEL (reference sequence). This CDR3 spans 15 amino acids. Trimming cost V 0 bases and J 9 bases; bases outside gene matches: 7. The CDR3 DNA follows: TGTGCCAGCAGCCAAGAAGCGGGAGTCCGCGGTGAGCAGTTCTTC. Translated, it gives CASSQEAGVRGEQFF.

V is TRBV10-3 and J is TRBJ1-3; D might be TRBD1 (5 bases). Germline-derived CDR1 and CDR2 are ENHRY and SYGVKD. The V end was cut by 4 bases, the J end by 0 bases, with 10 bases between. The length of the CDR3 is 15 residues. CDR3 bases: TGTGCCATCAGTGTCGAGGGACTCTCTGGAAACACCATATATTTT. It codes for CAISVEGLSGNTIYF.

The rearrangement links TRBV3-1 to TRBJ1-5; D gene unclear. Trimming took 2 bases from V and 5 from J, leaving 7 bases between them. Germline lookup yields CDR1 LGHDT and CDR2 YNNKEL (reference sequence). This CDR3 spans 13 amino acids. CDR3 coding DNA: TGTGCCAGCAGCCAATCGGGAGATCAGCCCCAGCATTTT. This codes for CASSQSGDQPQHF.

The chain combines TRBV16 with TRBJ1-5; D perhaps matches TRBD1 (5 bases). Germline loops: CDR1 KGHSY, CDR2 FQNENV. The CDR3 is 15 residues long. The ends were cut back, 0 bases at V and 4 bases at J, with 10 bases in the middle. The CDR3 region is CASSQSVGPNQPQHF. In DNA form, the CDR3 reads TGTGCCAGCAGCCAATCGGTGGGGCCGAATCAGCCCCAGCATTTT.

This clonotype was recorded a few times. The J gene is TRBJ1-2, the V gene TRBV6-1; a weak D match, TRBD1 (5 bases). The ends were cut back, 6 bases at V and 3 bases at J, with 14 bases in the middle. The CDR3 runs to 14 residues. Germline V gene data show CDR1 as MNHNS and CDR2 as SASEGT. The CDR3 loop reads CASRRQPEDYGYTF. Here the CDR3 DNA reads TGTGCCAGCAGAAGACAGCCTGAGGACTATGGCTACACCTTC.

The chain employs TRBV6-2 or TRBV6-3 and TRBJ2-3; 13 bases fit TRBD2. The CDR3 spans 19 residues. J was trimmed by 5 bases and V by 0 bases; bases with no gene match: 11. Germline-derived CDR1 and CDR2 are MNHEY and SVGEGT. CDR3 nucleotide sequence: TGTGCCAGCAGTTACTCGAGGTGGACTAGCGGGAGTGCCAAAGATACGCAGTATTTT. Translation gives CASSYSRWTSGSAKDTQYF.

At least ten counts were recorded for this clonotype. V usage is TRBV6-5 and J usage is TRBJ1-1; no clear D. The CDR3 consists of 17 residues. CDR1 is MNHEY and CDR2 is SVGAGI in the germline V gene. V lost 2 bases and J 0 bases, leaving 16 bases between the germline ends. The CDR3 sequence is CASSYPPFPGVNTEAFF. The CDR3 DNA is TGTGCCAGCAGTTACCCCCCGTTCCCTGGGGTGAACACTGAAGCTTTCTTT.

The CDR3 loop is CASKAGVYGYTF. Here the CDR3 DNA reads TGTGCCAGCAAGGCAGGGGTCTATGGCTACACCTTC. The chain is built from TRBV6-1 and TRBJ1-2; D may be TRBD1 (6 bases). V was clipped by 7 bases and J by 4 bases, with 10 bases between them. CDR1 MNHNS and CDR2 SASEGT come from the germline V gene. The CDR3 is 12 residues long.

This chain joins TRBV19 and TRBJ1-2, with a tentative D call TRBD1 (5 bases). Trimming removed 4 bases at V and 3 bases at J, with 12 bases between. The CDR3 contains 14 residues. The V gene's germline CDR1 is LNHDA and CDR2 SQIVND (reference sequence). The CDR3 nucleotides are TGTGCCAGTAGTAACCCAGGCAGGGACTATGGCTACACCTTC. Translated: CASSNPGRDYGYTF.

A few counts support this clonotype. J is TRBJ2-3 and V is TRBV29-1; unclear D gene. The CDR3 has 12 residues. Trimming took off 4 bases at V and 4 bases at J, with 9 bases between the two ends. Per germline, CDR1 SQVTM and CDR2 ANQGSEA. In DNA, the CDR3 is TGCAGCGTTGTCGAGGTGGCAGATACGCAGTATTTT. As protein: CSVVEVADTQYF.

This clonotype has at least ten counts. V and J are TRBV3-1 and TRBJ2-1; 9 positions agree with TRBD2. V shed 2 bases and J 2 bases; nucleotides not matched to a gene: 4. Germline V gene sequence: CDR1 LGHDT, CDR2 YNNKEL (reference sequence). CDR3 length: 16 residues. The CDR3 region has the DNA TGTGCCAGCAGCCAACGTAGCGGGAGTGCCTACAATGAGCAGTTCTTC. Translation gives CASSQRSGSAYNEQFF.

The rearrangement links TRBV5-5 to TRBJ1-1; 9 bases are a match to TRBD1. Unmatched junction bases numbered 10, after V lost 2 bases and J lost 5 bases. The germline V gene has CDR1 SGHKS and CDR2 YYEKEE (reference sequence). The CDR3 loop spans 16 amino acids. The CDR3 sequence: CASSLGPGQGVTEAFF. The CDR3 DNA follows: TGTGCCAGCAGCTTAGGGCCGGGACAGGGTGTTACTGAAGCTTTCTTT.

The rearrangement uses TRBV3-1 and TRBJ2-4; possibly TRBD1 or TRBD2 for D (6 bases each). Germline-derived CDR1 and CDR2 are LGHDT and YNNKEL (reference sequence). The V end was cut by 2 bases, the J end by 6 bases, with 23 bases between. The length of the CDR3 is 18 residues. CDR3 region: CASSQSGTGLRGGNIQYF. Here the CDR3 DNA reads TGTGCCAGCAGCCAAAGTGGAACGGGACTCAGGGGTGGAAACATTCAGTACTTC. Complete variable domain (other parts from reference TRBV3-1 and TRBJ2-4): DTAVSQTPKYLVTQMGNDKSIKCEQNLGHDTMYWYKQDSKKFLKIMFSYNNKELIINETVPNRFSPKSPDKAHLNLHINSLELGDSAVYFCASSQSGTGLRGGNIQYFGAGTRLSVL.

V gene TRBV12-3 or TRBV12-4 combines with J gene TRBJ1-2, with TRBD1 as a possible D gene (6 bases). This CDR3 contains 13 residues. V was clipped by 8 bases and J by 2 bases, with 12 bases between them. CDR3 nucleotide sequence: TGTGCCAGCGGTACAGGGTGGAACTATGGCTACACCTTC. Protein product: CASGTGWNYGYTF.

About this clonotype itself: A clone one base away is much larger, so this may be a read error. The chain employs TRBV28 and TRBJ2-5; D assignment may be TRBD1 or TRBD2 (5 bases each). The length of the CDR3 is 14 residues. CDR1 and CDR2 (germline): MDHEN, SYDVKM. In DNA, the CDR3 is TGTGCCAGCAGGTCTGGGGGTGCAGAAGAGACCCAGTGCTTC. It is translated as CASRSGGAEETQCF.

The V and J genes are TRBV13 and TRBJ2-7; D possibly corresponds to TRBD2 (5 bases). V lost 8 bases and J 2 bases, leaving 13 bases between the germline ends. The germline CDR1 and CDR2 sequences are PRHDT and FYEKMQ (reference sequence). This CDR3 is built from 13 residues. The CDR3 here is CASSRENTYEQYF. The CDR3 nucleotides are TGTGCCAGCTCAAGGGAGAATACCTACGAGCAGTACTTC.